A single sample is the source of the 24 T cell receptor beta chains below, sequenced in a study of long-term antiretroviral therapy in people with HIV. The run of the v3.0 immunoSEQ assay was at survey level. Sequencing used immunoSEQ multiplex PCR; TCRdb keeps in-frame clones, though not all of them. Among tens of thousands of clones listed, nearly 95% were seen once. The sample in question was unsorted PBMCs, obtained roughly 6.2 years after starting antiretroviral therapy. The receptors come from a man aged 30 to 39 with HIV.

J is TRBJ2-1 and V is TRBV25-1; D is possibly TRBD2 (6 bases). The CDR3 length is 13 residues. Germline CDR1 is MGHDK and CDR2 is SYGVNS. V was trimmed by 4 bases and J by 9 bases, leaving 13 bases between them. The chain's CDR3 is CASSVLDGGEQFF. In nucleotides, the CDR3 is TGTGCCAGCAGTGTTCTCGACGGGGGTGAGCAGTTCTTC.

The CDR3 loop reads CASSVAPHQPQHF. In DNA form, the CDR3 reads TGTGCCAGCAGCGTAGCTCCCCACCAGCCCCAGCATTTT. This chain uses TRBV9 with TRBJ1-5; D call uncertain. Germline values: CDR1 SGDLS, CDR2 YYNGEE. V was pared by 0 bases and J by 7 bases, with 8 bases between. There are 13 residues in the CDR3.

The V call is TRBV11-2, the J call TRBJ1-1; D is possibly TRBD1 (6 bases). From germline, CDR1 is SGHAT and CDR2 FQNNGV. The V end was cut by 5 bases, the J end by 6 bases, with 19 bases between. The CDR3 has 15 residues. The chain's CDR3 is CASSAHRDDSAEAFF. DNA of the CDR3: TGTGCCAGCAGCGCCCACAGGGACGACAGCGCTGAAGCTTTCTTT.

J is TRBJ1-4 and V is TRBV6-1; TRBD1 is a possible D gene (6 bases). The V gene's germline CDR1 is MNHNS and CDR2 SASEGT. The CDR3 spans 16 residues. V was cut by 0 bases and J by 4 bases, with 12 bases left in between. CDR3 nucleotide sequence: TGTGCCAGCAGTGAAGCCCGACAGGTTCTTAATGAAAAACTGTTTTTT. It encodes CASSEARQVLNEKLFF.

V usage is TRBV7-2 and J usage is TRBJ2-1; no definite D call. V was trimmed by 1 base and J by 4 bases, leaving 2 bases between them. Germline V CDR1 and CDR2: SGHTA, FQGNSA. The length of the CDR3 is 12 residues. The CDR3 loop is CASSLGYNEQFF. The CDR3 DNA is TGTGCCAGCAGCTTAGGATACAATGAGCAGTTCTTC.

This chain links TRBV5-6 with TRBJ1-2; TRBD1 is a possible D gene (5 bases). The germline V gene has CDR1 SGHDT and CDR2 YYEEEE. The CDR3 extends over 16 amino acids. V gave up 3 bases and J gave up 4 bases, with 19 bases separating them. The CDR3 here is CASSSLSTARIYGYTF. The CDR3 DNA reads TGTGCCAGCAGCTCTTTATCGACAGCGAGAATCTATGGCTACACCTTC.

This sequence joins TRBV7-6 and TRBJ2-1; D unresolved. The V end lost 2 bases, the J end lost 9 bases, and 11 bases lay between the germline ends. The CDR3 contains 13 residues. The V gene's germline CDR1 is SGHVS and CDR2 FNYEAQ. For the CDR3, the DNA is TGTGCCAGCAGCTTAACGGGCACAAGTGAGCAGTTCTTC. It encodes CASSLTGTSEQFF.

The chain couples TRBV6-1 to TRBJ1-1, with 7 bases fitting TRBD1. V trimming: 6 bases; J trimming: 5 bases; junction bases outside the gene matches: 6. The germline V gene encodes CDR1 MNHNS and CDR2 SASEGT. The CDR3 has 13 residues. The CDR3 sequence: CASRRQGRTEAFF. CDR3 nucleotides: TGTGCCAGCAGGAGACAGGGCCGAACTGAAGCTTTCTTT.

The chain recombines TRBV6-5 with TRBJ1-4, with 9 bases lining up with TRBD1. The CDR3 runs to 15 residues. The germline CDR1 and CDR2 sequences are MNHEY and SVGAGI. The J segment lost 3 bases and the V segment lost 5 bases, leaving 4 bases of the junction unmatched. The CDR3 sequence: CASSPRQGANEKLFF. The CDR3 DNA reads TGTGCCAGCAGTCCCCGACAGGGGGCTAATGAAAAACTGTTTTTT.

Only one count was recorded for this clone. This chain uses TRBV28 with TRBJ2-7, with D perhaps TRBD1 (8 bases). CDR1 and CDR2 from the germline V gene are MDHEN and SYDVKM. The CDR3 totals 15 residues. V was pared by 5 bases and J by 4 bases, with 18 bases between. Here the CDR3 reads CASSAGDRHKYEQYF. Here the CDR3 DNA reads TGTGCCAGCAGTGCGGGGGACAGGCATAAATACGAGCAGTACTTC.

This rearrangement joins TRBV28 to TRBJ1-5; possibly TRBD1 for D (5 bases). The CDR3 extends over 14 amino acids. Trimming left V 1 base short and J 5 bases short, with 9 bases between. The germline V gene has CDR1 MDHEN and CDR2 SYDVKM. CDR3: CASSLSGPDQPQHF. In DNA, the CDR3 is TGTGCCAGCAGTTTATCAGGGCCCGATCAGCCCCAGCATTTT. Filled out from reference TRBV28 and TRBJ1-5, the complete variable domain reads DVKVTQSSRYLVKRTGEKVFLECVQDMDHENMFWYRQDPGLGLRLIYFSYDVKMKEKGDIPEGYSVSREKKERFSLILESASTNQTSMYLCASSLSGPDQPQHFGDGTRLSIL.

The V gene is TRBV11-2, the J gene TRBJ2-7; TRBD2 agrees at 14 bases. Germline CDR1 and CDR2: SGHAT and FQNNGV. After removal of 4 bases from V and 4 bases from J, the junction contained 12 bases not matched to a gene. CDR3 size: 18 residues. CDR3 amino acids: CASSSPGLAGGHYYEQYF. CDR3 bases: TGTGCCAGCAGCTCGCCCGGACTAGCGGGAGGCCACTATTACGAGCAGTACTTC.

This rearrangement joins TRBV5-1 to TRBJ1-1; 10 bases are a match to TRBD1. Germline CDR1 SGHRS, CDR2 YFSETQ. CDR3 length: 14 amino acids. Trimming removed 4 bases from V and 4 bases from J; junction bases left unmatched: 4. The DNA for the CDR3 is TGCGCCAGCAGCAGGGACAGGGGCGGCACTGAAGCTTTCTTT. Its translation: CASSRDRGGTEAFF. The full variable domain, with the rest looked up from reference TRBV5-1 and TRBJ1-1, is KAGVTQTPRYLIKTRGQQVTLSCSPISGHRSVSWYQQTPGQGLQFLFEYFSETQRNKGNFPGRFSGRQFSNSRSEMNVSTLELGDSALYLCASSRDRGGTEAFFGQGTRLTVV.

This chain links TRBV15 with TRBJ2-6; D tentatively fits TRBD1 or TRBD2 (5 bases each). In germline, CDR1 is LNHNV, CDR2 YYDKDF (reference sequence). The CDR3 is made up of 16 amino acids. Deletions cut 5 bases from V and 4 bases from J, with 15 bases between. The CDR3 reads CATSGDGASGANVLTF. CDR3 nucleotide sequence: TGTGCCACCAGCGGGGACGGCGCTTCAGGGGCCAACGTCCTGACTTTC.

The genes are TRBV2 and TRBJ2-7; no definite D call. Germline V lookup: CDR1 SNHLY, CDR2 FYNNEI. The CDR3 consists of 14 residues. Trimming took off 11 bases at V and 0 bases at J, with 17 bases between the two ends. The CDR3 is CASLGRSSSYEQYF. The CDR3 DNA reads as TGTGCCTCCCTCGGTCGGTCATCCTCCTACGAGCAGTACTTC.

The genes are TRBV6-4 and TRBJ2-3; D may be TRBD2 (6 bases). From germline, CDR1 is MRHNA and CDR2 SNTAGT. The length of the CDR3 is 16 residues. The V end was cut by 0 bases, the J end by 3 bases, with 13 bases between. Here the CDR3 reads CASSDSRLAPTDTQYF. CDR3 DNA: TGTGCCAGCAGTGACTCGAGGCTAGCGCCAACAGATACGCAGTATTTT.

The chain employs TRBV11-3 and TRBJ2-1; D unresolved. This CDR3 has 13 amino acids. Germline lookup yields CDR1 SGHNT and CDR2 YENEEA. V was shortened by 5 bases and J by 5 bases, with 10 bases between the two germline ends. The CDR3 protein is CASSLEANNEQFF. As DNA, the CDR3 is TGTGCCAGCAGCCTCGAGGCGAACAATGAGCAGTTCTTC.

The chain joins TRBV6-1 to TRBJ2-1; 10 bases line up with TRBD2. J gave up 3 bases and V 8 bases, and 1 base lay outside the gene matches. CDR3 length: 13 residues. Germline V gene data show CDR1 as MNHNS and CDR2 as SASEGT. The CDR3 loop reads CASRTSGYNEQFF. DNA for the CDR3: TGTGCCAGCCGGACTAGCGGCTACAATGAGCAGTTCTTC.

The V call is TRBV27, the J call TRBJ1-1; the match to TRBD1 covers 8 bases. Germline CDR1 reads MNHEY; CDR2 reads SMNVEV (reference sequence). The CDR3 covers 13 residues. V was clipped by 4 bases and J by 4 bases; unmatched bases: 2. The DNA of the CDR3 is TGTGCCAGCAGTTGGGACAGGTTCACTGAAGCTTTCTTT. Its protein is CASSWDRFTEAFF.

V gene TRBV4-3 combines with J gene TRBJ2-6; no clear D. Between the trimmed V and J ends, which lost 1 base and 0 bases, there was a span of 10 bases. The CDR3 is 17 amino acids. CDR1 LGHNA and CDR2 YSLEER come from the germline V gene. The CDR3 spells CASSQGGDLSGANVLTF. CDR3 DNA sequence: TGCGCCAGCAGCCAAGGGGGTGACCTCTCTGGGGCCAACGTCCTGACTTTC.

This chain joins TRBV11-2 and TRBJ1-1; TRBD1 aligns across 9 bases. V gave up 6 bases and J gave up 4 bases; unmatched junction bases: 3. The CDR3 runs to 13 residues. Germline V CDR1 and CDR2: SGHAT, FQNNGV. The CDR3 bases are TGTGCCAGCAGGGGACAGGGAATCACTGAAGCTTTCTTT. Translation: CASRGQGITEAFF.

This sequence joins TRBV20-1 and TRBJ2-5; the D is unclear. CDR3 length: 11 amino acids. V gave up 2 bases and J gave up 5 bases, with 6 bases separating them. Germline CDR1 and CDR2: DFQATT and SNEGSKA (reference sequence). The CDR3 region has the DNA TGCAGTGCTAGACCCACCGAGACCCAGTACTTC. It specifies CSARPTETQYF.

The J gene is TRBJ2-2, the V gene TRBV6-5, with TRBD1 matching over 7 bases. Unmatched junction bases numbered 4, after V lost 5 bases and J lost 4 bases. This CDR3 is built from 14 residues. From germline, CDR1 is MNHEY and CDR2 SVGAGI. Here the CDR3 DNA reads TGTGCCAGCAGTGAGGGGGCTTTCACCGGGGAGCTGTTTTTT. Translation: CASSEGAFTGELFF.

A single count supports this clone. V and J are TRBV29-1 and TRBJ2-1; the D gene is possibly TRBD2 (5 bases). Germline V CDR1 and CDR2: SQVTM, ANQGSEA. Between the trimmed V and J ends, which lost 1 base and 5 bases, there was a span of 12 bases. There are 14 residues in the CDR3. CDR3 DNA sequence: TGCAGCGTTGAAGTTTTAAGAGGGAACAATGAGCAGTTCTTC. Its protein is CSVEVLRGNNEQFF.